Listed below are T cell receptor beta chains from one sample, sequenced in a study of blood T cell repertoires in COVID-19. TCRdb keeps only in-frame clones here, not all; method: immunoSEQ multiplex PCR. The repertoire has approximately 91,000 clones, more than 75% of them found once; the top ten carry about 7%. The specimen sequenced was peripheral blood. These receptors were obtained from a man aged 70-80 years with acute or convalescent COVID-19. Each CDR3 is given with its conserved first and last residue. D genes are given only for firm matches. Clone size appears in some rows only: once, few, many, or a class for an expanded clone.

CDR3 protein	CDR3 DNA	V gene	J gene	clone size	D gene
CASSLGGGSLDEQYF	TGTGCCAGCAGCTTAGGGGGCGGTAGCTTGGACGAGCAGTACTTC	TRBV7-6	TRBJ2-7	many	-
CASSLDYEAGDGETQYF	TGTGCCAGCAGCTTAGATTATGAAGCGGGAGATGGAGAGACCCAGTACTTC	TRBV7-9	TRBJ2-5	-	TRBD2
CATRAGYNEQFF	TGTGCCACTCGAGCGGGTTACAATGAGCAGTTCTTC	TRBV6-6	TRBJ2-1	-	-
CASSLNQGTEAFF	TGTGCCAGCAGCTTAAATCAGGGCACTGAAGCTTTCTTT	TRBV7-3	TRBJ1-1	-	-
CASNNLLATDTQYF	TGTGCCAGCAACAATCTACTAGCGACAGATACGCAGTATTTT	TRBV2	TRBJ2-3	-	TRBD2
CASGTSGPLGQFF	TGTGCCAGCGGGACTAGCGGGCCTTTGGGACAGTTCTTC	TRBV10-3	TRBJ2-1	-	TRBD2
CSVVTGGETQYF	TGCAGCGTTGTCACGGGGGGCGAGACCCAGTACTTC	TRBV29-1	TRBJ2-5	once	-
CASSASSGKTDTQYF	TGTGCCAGCAGTGCCTCTAGCGGTAAGACAGATACGCAGTATTTT	TRBV25-1	TRBJ2-3	-	TRBD2
CASSTQGVNTEAFF	TGTGCCAGTAGTACACAGGGGGTGAACACTGAAGCTTTCTTT	TRBV19	TRBJ1-1	-	TRBD1
CATSDPGGSADTQYF	TGTGCCACCAGTGATCCCGGCGGGAGCGCAGATACGCAGTATTTT	TRBV24-1	TRBJ2-3	once	TRBD2
CASSPTGAGGPQHF	TGTGCCAGCAGTCCAACAGGGGCCGGGGGGCCCCAGCATTTT	TRBV28	TRBJ1-5	-	TRBD1
CASSVGAGGRGYGYTF	TGTGCCAGCAGCGTAGGAGCGGGGGGGCGCGGCTATGGCTACACCTTC	TRBV9	TRBJ1-2	many	-
CASSPLGPARGTDTQYF	TGTGCCAGCTCACCACTTGGACCGGCCAGGGGCACAGATACGCAGTATTTT	TRBV18	TRBJ2-3	-	-
CASSFEAATDTQYF	TGTGCCAGCAGCTTCGAGGCAGCCACAGATACGCAGTATTTT	TRBV7-6	TRBJ2-3	-	-
CASSLDSSYNSPLHF	TGCGCCAGCAGCTTGGACAGCTCCTATAATTCACCCCTCCACTTT	TRBV5-1	TRBJ1-6	-	-